This T cell receptor beta chain came from a study of blood T cell repertoires in COVID-19. The overall study: The United States, Italy and Spain supplied acute and convalescent COVID-19 samples. T cells, B-cell-depleted T cells, or PBMCs supplied cDNA or gDNA.

In the study's own analysis: Reference gene primers were amplified, and this amplification served to estimate nucleated cell counts. Assay: immunoSEQ multiplex PCR; the TCRdb copy retains only in-frame clones and omits some. The DNA gave D and trimming, while V, J and clone size come from that table. Of some 130,000 clones listed, 60% to 80% are singletons. Germline V gene data show CDR1 as SGHTA and CDR2 as FQGTGA. Trimming at V came to 3 bases and at J to 3 bases, leaving 0 bases not matched to a gene. This CDR3 region has 14 residues. Sequencing was done on a sample of peripheral blood. The source is a man in his 60s who had recovered from COVID-19. The chain is built from TRBV7-3 and TRBJ1-1; 11 positions agree with TRBD1. The CDR3 DNA sequence: TGTGCCAGCAGCTTGGGACAGGGGGACACTGAAGCTTTCTTT. This encodes CASSLGQGDTEAFF.